This TCR beta chain comes out of a study of cytomegalovirus exposure and HLA in healthy donors. Both 60 Vbeta primers and 13 Jbeta primers went into the PCR. Generated by immunoSEQ multiplex PCR, the TCRdb table keeps only in-frame clones and is missing some. The sample consists of about 55,000 clones, over 80% of them appearing once. CDR3 length: 14 residues. Trimming shortened V by 1 base and J by 11 bases, and 18 bases separated the two germline ends. Germline-derived CDR1 and CDR2 are SGDLS and YYNGEE. Sequencing was performed on PBMCs. J is TRBJ1-1 and V is TRBV9; D is perhaps TRBD1 (5 bases). This receptor was obtained from a man aged 30-40 years in good health and CMV-seronegative. The CDR3 spells CASSVISGQGKAFF. CDR3 nucleotide sequence: TGTGCCAGCAGCGTAATCTCAGGTCAGGGTAAGGCTTTCTTT.